The 19 T cell receptor beta chains in this list originate from one sample, sequenced in a study of cytomegalovirus exposure and HLA in healthy donors. Sequenced by immunoSEQ multiplex PCR; TCRdb stores in-frame clones only, minus some. Here the sample spans hundreds of thousands of clones, 86% being singletons. The sample was PBMCs. Receptor source: a woman between 18 and 29 years old in good health and CMV-seronegative.

V gene TRBV4-1 combines with J gene TRBJ2-7; D call uncertain. V lost 2 bases to trimming and J lost 0 bases, with 8 bases between them. Germline V gene lookup returns CDR1 MGHRA and CDR2 YSYEKL. The CDR3 is 14 amino acids. CDR3 nucleotides: TGCGCCAGCAGCCAAATACAGTTCTCCTACGAGCAGTACTTC. It yields the protein CASSQIQFSYEQYF.

The V call is TRBV20-1, the J call TRBJ1-3; D not certain. Trimming shortened V by 3 bases and J by 4 bases, and 4 bases separated the two germline ends. CDR3 size: 11 residues. Germline CDR1 reads DFQATT; CDR2 reads SNEGSKA (reference sequence). The CDR3 nucleotides read TGCAGTGCTAGGAGCGGAAACACCATATATTTT. Translating it yields CSARSGNTIYF.

This clone was recorded only once. The CDR3, as DNA: TGTGCCAGCAGCCTTAGCGGGGTACAGCAGTTCTTC. Encoded protein: CASSLSGVQQFF. V is TRBV5-6 and J is TRBJ2-1; 8 positions match TRBD2. This CDR3 contains 12 residues. J was trimmed by 11 bases and V by 4 bases; bases with no gene match: 5. CDR1 SGHDT and CDR2 YYEEEE come from the germline V gene.

V and J are TRBV2 and TRBJ2-5; TRBD1 agrees at 8 bases. Germline lookup yields CDR1 SNHLY and CDR2 FYNNEI. V lost 2 bases to trimming and J lost 4 bases; unmatched junction nucleotides: 9. The CDR3 loop spans 16 amino acids. CDR3 region: CASSEPRNRGRETQYF. The CDR3 DNA is TGTGCCAGCAGTGAACCCCGAAACAGGGGGAGAGAGACCCAGTACTTC.

Written as DNA, the CDR3 is TGTGCCAGCAGTGAATCCTACAGCAGCTCTGGAAACACCATATATTTT. Encoded protein: CASSESYSSSGNTIYF. The chain combines TRBV25-1 with TRBJ1-3; D gene ambiguous. V lost 1 base, J lost 0 bases, and 10 bases lay in between. Germline CDR1 is MGHDK and CDR2 is SYGVNS. The CDR3 totals 16 residues. Full variable domain (missing parts from reference TRBV25-1 and TRBJ1-3): EADIYQTPRYLVIGTGKKITLECSQTMGHDKMYWYQQDPGMELHLIHYSYGVNSTEKGDLSSESTVSRIRTEHFPLTLESARPSHTSQYLCASSESYSSSGNTIYFGEGSWLTVV.

This clone was found once. The chain carries TRBV28 and TRBJ2-6, with unresolved D. The CDR3 spans 16 residues. Trimming left V 8 bases short and J 0 bases short, with 14 bases between. Germline CDR1 MDHEN, CDR2 SYDVKM. The CDR3 DNA is TGTGCCAGCGGAGTGGCCCTGGGCTCTGGGGCCAACGTCCTGACTTTC. Translation: CASGVALGSGANVLTF.

The J gene is TRBJ2-2, the V gene TRBV27; D ambiguous. The CDR3 runs to 13 residues. Germline V gene lookup returns CDR1 MNHEY and CDR2 SMNVEV (reference sequence). V was trimmed by 3 bases and J by 4 bases, leaving 6 bases between them. In DNA, the CDR3 is TGTGCCAGCAGTTTCAGTGTCACCGGGGAGCTGTTTTTT. Encoded protein: CASSFSVTGELFF.

The rearrangement joins TRBV7-9 to TRBJ2-1, with a possible D match to TRBD1 (5 bases). Germline lookup yields CDR1 SEHNR and CDR2 FQNEAQ (reference sequence). V lost 6 bases to trimming and J lost 1 base, with 7 bases between them. The CDR3 extends over 13 amino acids. CDR3 nucleotide sequence: TGTGCCAGCAGTGACAGTTCCTACAATGAGCAGTTCTTC. It encodes CASSDSSYNEQFF.

The rearrangement joins TRBV19 to TRBJ2-2, with a tentative D call TRBD2 (6 bases). The CDR3 sequence is 16 residues long. Trimming removed 3 bases from V and 6 bases from J, with 17 bases in between. The germline CDR1 and CDR2 sequences are LNHDA and SQIVND (reference sequence). CDR3 sequence (DNA): TGTGCCAGTAGTATTATGGGGGGTTTGACGGCCGGGGAGCTGTTTTTT. Translating it yields CASSIMGGLTAGELFF.

The J gene is TRBJ1-3, the V gene TRBV19, with D possibly TRBD1 on 5 matching bases. CDR1 is LNHDA, CDR2 SQIVND, per germline (reference sequence). CDR3 length: 15 residues. Trimming stripped 6 bases from V and 2 bases from J, with 14 bases between. CDR3 residues: CASRRGDGPGNTIYF. In DNA, the CDR3 is TGTGCCAGTAGACGCGGGGACGGCCCTGGAAACACCATATATTTT.

The V call is TRBV6-1, the J call TRBJ1-3, with TRBD1 identical over 12 bases. Germline trimming cut 4 bases from V and 2 bases from J; bases unmatched to any gene: 3. Germline CDR1 and CDR2: MNHNS and SASEGT. The CDR3 consists of 16 residues. The CDR3 DNA reads as TGTGCCAGCAGTGTGGGACAGGGGGCTGCTGGAAACACCATATATTTT. Encoded protein: CASSVGQGAAGNTIYF.

The J gene is TRBJ1-5, the V gene TRBV11-2; D not resolved. The V end was cut by 5 bases, the J end by 1 base, with 12 bases between. The germline gives CDR1 SGHAT, CDR2 FQNNGV. The CDR3 covers 15 residues. Written as DNA, the CDR3 is TGTGCCAGCAGCCCAGGCCGGCAAAGCAATCAGCCCCAGCATTTT. It specifies CASSPGRQSNQPQHF.

V gene TRBV19 combines with J gene TRBJ2-4; 10 bases agree with TRBD2. V trimming: 1 base; J trimming: 0 bases; junction bases outside the gene matches: 3. The CDR3 loop spans 17 amino acids. Germline V gene sequence: CDR1 LNHDA, CDR2 SQIVND (reference sequence). This chain's CDR3 is CASSIAGLAVAKNIQYF. The CDR3 coding sequence is TGTGCCAGTAGTATAGCCGGACTAGCGGTAGCCAAAAACATTCAGTACTTC.

The chain uses TRBV19 and TRBJ1-2; D is unresolved. This CDR3 has 14 amino acids. From germline, CDR1 is LNHDA and CDR2 SQIVND (reference sequence). The V end was cut by 0 bases, the J end by 8 bases, with 13 bases between. In DNA, the CDR3 is TGTGCCAGTAGTATAGAAGGGAGGACGTGGGGCTACACCTTC. Its translation: CASSIEGRTWGYTF.

The chain couples TRBV5-4 to TRBJ2-3, with 8 bases lining up with TRBD2. Trimming at V came to 4 bases and at J to 3 bases, leaving 13 bases not matched to a gene. The CDR3 loop spans 17 amino acids. Germline CDR1 reads SGHNT; CDR2 reads YYREEE (reference sequence). The CDR3 sequence is CASSPGGGAFLTDTQYF. DNA of the CDR3: TGTGCCAGCAGCCCGGGAGGGGGGGCTTTCTTGACAGATACGCAGTATTTT.

The genes are TRBV7-8 and TRBJ2-7; 7 nucleotides agree with TRBD2. Looked up from germline, CDR1 is SGHVS and CDR2 is FQNEAQ. The CDR3 consists of 16 residues. The V and J ends lost 4 bases and 3 bases, in that order; junction bases with no gene match: 12. CDR3 coding DNA: TGTGCCAGCAGCTACCTGGGAGGGAATATCGGCTACGAGCAGTACTTC. Protein sequence: CASSYLGGNIGYEQYF.

This clone occurred once. V and J are TRBV4-1 and TRBJ1-2, with 12 bases lining up with TRBD1. The CDR3 has 19 amino acids. The V gene's germline CDR1 is MGHRA and CDR2 YSYEKL. V gave up 2 bases and J gave up 8 bases; unmatched junction bases: 18. CDR3 in DNA: TGCGCCAGCAGCCAATACTCCGGGACAGGGGGCGCGGGCACGGGGGGCTACACCTTC. Translating it yields CASSQYSGTGGAGTGGYTF.

The count of this clone is one. The chain joins TRBV27 to TRBJ2-7; D is unclear. CDR3 length: 13 amino acids. Deletions cut 7 bases from V and 2 bases from J, with 12 bases between. CDR1 and CDR2 from the germline V gene are MNHEY and SMNVEV (reference sequence). The CDR3 DNA reads as TGTGCCAGCACCCACAGCCCAACCTACGAGCAGTACTTC. This gives the protein CASTHSPTYEQYF.

V is TRBV12-5 and J is TRBJ2-2; D not certain. Per the germline V gene, CDR1 is LGHNT and CDR2 is FRNRAP. The CDR3 has 17 residues. Trimming took off 3 bases at V and 2 bases at J, with 16 bases between the two ends. CDR3 amino acids: CASGFWRPLLNTGELFF. The CDR3 coding sequence is TGTGCTAGTGGTTTCTGGAGACCACTACTTAACACCGGGGAGCTGTTTTTT.